This TCR beta chain appears in the sequencing data of a study of graft-versus-host responses after intestinal transplantation. The CDR3 length is 15 residues. Per the germline V gene, CDR1 is SNHLY and CDR2 is FYNNEI. V shed 2 bases and J shed 4 bases, with 11 bases lying between them. TCRdb keeps only in-frame clones here, not all; method: immunoSEQ multiplex PCR. The table has some 90,000 clones, 92% seen once. Regarding this clone: Its specificity is not known.

This clonotype was sampled from a human donor who received an intestinal transplant. The sequencing used unstimulated CD4+ T cells sorted from spleen or lymph node cells, collected before intestinal transplant. This chain links TRBV2 with TRBJ1-4; D is unclear. Written as DNA, the CDR3 is TGTGCCAGCAGTGAATGGGGAACCTATAATGAAAAACTGTTTTTT. It codes for CASSEWGTYNEKLFF.